The 15 T cell receptor beta chains listed next were all sequenced from one sample in a study of spatial heterogeneity in lung cancer. TCRdb called the 5' RACE reads again in MiXCR, with one record for every CDR3 protein. The profile shows 40,000 or so distinct CDR3 sequences, roughly 8% of them singletons. As for time point: sample taken at primary tumor resection. Sequencing of whole RNA from tumor, nontumor lung or frozen PBMC involved no sorting. The sample was PBMCs, taken at surgery. The source of these receptors is a male donor with early-stage non-small cell lung cancer.

The chain recombines TRBV12-3 or TRBV12-4 with TRBJ2-1, with no clear D. This CDR3 contains 15 residues. Trimming took off 7 bases at V and 4 bases at J, with 17 bases between the two ends. The CDR3 sequence: CASNLLSSRYNEQFF. CDR3 in DNA: TGTGCCAGCAATCTTTTATCAAGCCGTTACAATGAGCAGTTCTTC.

This clonotype was seen ten or more times. The chain combines TRBV11-2 with TRBJ1-1; D unclear. The CDR3 is 14 residues long. Trimming removed 0 bases from V and 3 bases from J, with 8 bases in between. From germline, CDR1 is SGHAT and CDR2 FQNNGV. The CDR3 sequence: CASSLDPGYTEAFF. The CDR3 DNA reads as TGTGCCAGCAGCTTAGATCCGGGTTACACTGAAGCTTTCTTT.

This clonotype came up many times. This chain connects TRBV7-2 to TRBJ1-1; D perhaps matches TRBD1 (6 bases). V dropped 5 bases and J dropped 6 bases, with 16 bases sitting between them. Germline assignment: CDR1 SGHTA and CDR2 FQGNSA. The CDR3 is 14 residues long. In nucleotides, the CDR3 is TGTGCCAGCAGCCGGTCAGGGGTTATGGCTGAAGCTTTCTTT. It encodes CASSRSGVMAEAFF.

V gene TRBV27 combines with J gene TRBJ1-2; a possible D gene is TRBD1 (5 bases). V was cut by 2 bases and J by 4 bases, with 17 bases left in between. The CDR3 runs 16 residues. Germline-derived CDR1 and CDR2 are MNHEY and SMNVEV (reference sequence). The CDR3 DNA is TGTGCCAGCAGTTTAAAGGGTCAGGGCACTGTCTATGGCTACACCTTC. This codes for CASSLKGQGTVYGYTF.

This sequence joins TRBV5-1 and TRBJ2-1; 9 bases map to TRBD2. With V trimmed by 1 base and J by 5 bases, 4 bases remained unmatched. The length of the CDR3 is 15 residues. Germline CDR1 and CDR2: SGHRS and YFSETQ. The CDR3 nucleotides read TGCGCCAGCAGCTTGTCTAGCGGGGTTAACAATGAGCAGTTCTTC. This gives the protein CASSLSSGVNNEQFF.

This clonotype was detected many times. The chain combines TRBV5-1 with TRBJ1-1; D is unresolved. The germline CDR1 and CDR2 sequences are SGHRS and YFSETQ. The CDR3 runs 14 residues. V lost 0 bases, J lost 9 bases, and 15 bases lay in between. The DNA of the CDR3 is TGCGCCAGCAGCTTGGAGGACGGAGAAGCAAAAGCTTTCTTT. Protein sequence: CASSLEDGEAKAFF. The full variable domain, in which reference TRBV5-1 and TRBJ1-1 provide the parts outside the CDR3, is KAGVTQTPRYLIKTRGQQVTLSCSPISGHRSVSWYQQTPGQGLQFLFEYFSETQRNKGNFPGRFSGRQFSNSRSEMNVSTLELGDSALYLCASSLEDGEAKAFFGQGTRLTVV.

V usage is TRBV4-3 and J usage is TRBJ2-5; possibly TRBD1 for D (5 bases). Germline V gene data show CDR1 as LGHNA and CDR2 as YSLEER. V lost 1 base to trimming and J lost 5 bases, with 17 bases between them. This CDR3 contains 16 residues. CDR3 protein: CASSQADTASVETQYF. The CDR3 DNA reads as TGCGCCAGCAGCCAAGCGGACACCGCGTCCGTGGAGACCCAGTACTTC.

V is TRBV21-1 and J is TRBJ1-6; the table assigns TRBD1, which was not confirmed against the DNA. TRBV21-1 is a pseudogene locus. The CDR3 covers 16 residues. The DNA of the CDR3 is TGTGCCAGCAGCAAAGCGCGGGGGTGGTATAATTCACCCCTCCACTTT. Encoded protein: CASSKARGWYNSPLHF.

This clonotype showed up many times. The chain recombines TRBV4-3 with TRBJ2-3; a weak D match, TRBD1 (6 bases). V was pared by 0 bases and J by 2 bases, with 9 bases between. The CDR3 is made up of 15 amino acids. Germline assignment: CDR1 LGHNA and CDR2 YSLEER. The CDR3 region is CASSQDYRATDTQYF. CDR3 nucleotides: TGCGCCAGCAGCCAAGATTACAGGGCCACAGATACGCAGTATTTT.

Ten or more counts support this clonotype. The CDR3 here is CSAVTSINTNTQYF. In DNA, the CDR3 is TGCAGCGCAGTCACTAGCATAAACACGAATACGCAGTATTTT. The chain links TRBV29-1 to TRBJ2-3; weak D call: TRBD2 (6 bases). The CDR3 totals 14 residues. Trimming cost V 7 bases and J 7 bases, with 21 bases left between them. Germline CDR1 and CDR2: SQVTM and ANQGSEA.

This clonotype was detected many times. This sequence joins TRBV6-2 or TRBV6-3 and TRBJ2-7; D assignment may be TRBD1 or TRBD2 (5 bases each). With 5 bases removed from V and 4 bases from J, the gap between germline ends came to 9 bases. The CDR3 has 12 amino acids. CDR1 is MNHEY, CDR2 SVGEGT, per germline. CDR3 protein: CASSEGRYEQYV. Written as DNA, the CDR3 is TGTGCCAGCAGTGAGGGGCGGTACGAGCAGTACGTC.

This clonotype was counted at least ten times. The J gene is TRBJ2-7, the V gene TRBV5-1; 15 bases line up with TRBD2. V shed 4 bases, J shed 2 bases, and the junction held 7 bases outside the gene matches. The CDR3 runs to 17 residues. CDR1 is SGHRS and CDR2 is YFSETQ in the germline V gene. CDR3 nucleotides: TGCGCCAGCAGCAAGGGACTAGCGGGGGGACCCCCCTACGAGCAGTACTTC. Its protein product is CASSKGLAGGPPYEQYF. Together with reference TRBV5-1 and TRBJ2-7, the CDR3 gives the full variable domain: KAGVTQTPRYLIKTRGQQVTLSCSPISGHRSVSWYQQTPGQGLQFLFEYFSETQRNKGNFPGRFSGRQFSNSRSEMNVSTLELGDSALYLCASSKGLAGGPPYEQYFGPGTRLTVT.

In its sample, this clonotype was seen many times. The chain employs TRBV7-6 and TRBJ2-3, with 13 bases that match TRBD2. CDR3 length: 18 amino acids. Trimming at V came to 4 bases and at J to 0 bases, leaving 7 bases not matched to a gene. CDR1 and CDR2 (germline): SGHVS, FNYEAQ. The CDR3 nucleotides are TGTGCCAGCAGCTATCCCTCGACTAGCGGGGGGAGCACAGATACGCAGTATTTT. Translation gives CASSYPSTSGGSTDTQYF.

Concerning this clonotype itself: A much larger clone lies a single base off, so this may be a read error. The V call is TRBV27, the J call TRBJ2-5; D tentatively fits TRBD1 or TRBD2 (5 bases each). CDR3 length equals 14 residues. V was cut by 7 bases and J by 4 bases, with 16 bases left in between. CDR1 MNHEY and CDR2 SMNVEV come from the germline V gene (reference sequence). The CDR3 spells CASTPQRGLETQYF. The CDR3 DNA sequence: TGTGCCAGCACCCCCCAGAGGGGTCTAGAGACCCAGTACTTC.

This clonotype was observed at least ten times. V usage is TRBV28 and J usage is TRBJ1-5; D is ambiguous. CDR3 size: 15 residues. The germline gives CDR1 MDHEN, CDR2 SYDVKM. V lost 2 bases to trimming and J lost 3 bases, with 11 bases between them. The DNA for the CDR3 is TGTGCCAGCAGTTTAGCGTACGGGGACAATCAGCCCCAGCATTTT. It encodes CASSLAYGDNQPQHF. Based on the CDR3 plus reference TRBV28 and TRBJ1-5, the full variable domain is DVKVTQSSRYLVKRTGEKVFLECVQDMDHENMFWYRQDPGLGLRLIYFSYDVKMKEKGDIPEGYSVSREKKERFSLILESASTNQTSMYLCASSLAYGDNQPQHFGDGTRLSIL.